Listed here are 17 T cell receptor beta chains from one sample, sequenced in a study of OX40 agonist ivuxolimab in advanced cancers. Generated by immunoSEQ multiplex PCR, the TCRdb table keeps only in-frame clones and is missing some. The data show 55,000 to 70,000 clones, around nine tenths seen once. The sequencing here drew on CD4+ or CD8+ T cells sorted from blood, taken in a trial of the OX40 agonist ivuxolimab. Every receptor here comes from an adult with an advanced solid tumor such as melanoma, head and neck, liver or kidney cancer.

This chain connects TRBV6-6 to TRBJ2-7, with TRBD2 as a possible D gene (6 bases). Germline V gene data show CDR1 as MNHNY and CDR2 as SVGAGI (reference sequence). CDR3 size: 14 residues. V dropped 4 bases and J dropped 0 bases, with 10 bases sitting between them. CDR3 bases: TGTGCCAGCAGTTTGGTCGGGAGCTCCTACGAGCAGTACTTC. It yields the protein CASSLVGSSYEQYF.

The rearrangement links TRBV25-1 to TRBJ2-1; 9 bases agree with TRBD2. Germline CDR1 and CDR2: MGHDK and SYGVNS. The CDR3 sequence is 16 residues long. Trimming cost V 2 bases and J 5 bases; bases outside gene matches: 7. This CDR3 is CASSEEASGIHNEQFF. CDR3 DNA: TGTGCCAGCAGTGAAGAGGCTAGCGGGATCCACAATGAGCAGTTCTTC.

A single count supports this clone. This chain links TRBV7-6 with TRBJ2-7; tentatively, D is TRBD2 (6 bases). With 0 bases removed from V and 2 bases from J, the gap between germline ends came to 17 bases. This CDR3 is 17 amino acids long. The germline CDR1 and CDR2 sequences are SGHVS and FNYEAQ. The chain's CDR3 is CASSLAGRFSPPYEQYF. The CDR3 nucleotides read TGTGCCAGCAGCTTAGCGGGGAGGTTTTCACCCCCCTACGAGCAGTACTTC.

The chain employs TRBV5-1 and TRBJ1-2; the match to TRBD1 covers 11 bases. V was clipped by 4 bases and J by 7 bases; unmatched bases: 6. Germline V CDR1 and CDR2: SGHRS, YFSETQ. The CDR3 consists of 14 residues. The CDR3 spells CASSPDRGQSGYTF. CDR3 sequence (DNA): TGCGCCAGCAGCCCGGACAGGGGGCAGAGTGGCTACACCTTC.

The CDR3 region has the DNA TGTGCCAGCAGTGCCAGGGGAACCTACAATGAGCAGTTCTTC. It specifies CASSARGTYNEQFF. V gene TRBV6-1 combines with J gene TRBJ2-1; D is possibly TRBD1 (6 bases). The CDR3 spans 14 residues. The germline V gene has CDR1 MNHNS and CDR2 SASEGT. V lost 4 bases, J lost 2 bases, and 9 bases lay in between.

The V call is TRBV6-5, the J call TRBJ1-1; D remains ambiguous. This CDR3 has 15 amino acids. The ends were cut back, 8 bases at V and 4 bases at J, with 20 bases in the middle. Germline assignment: CDR1 MNHEY and CDR2 SVGAGI. The DNA of the CDR3 is TGTGCCAGCCCTGACCCCGGTAGTTCGAGCACTGAAGCTTTCTTT. It is translated as CASPDPGSSSTEAFF.

V usage is TRBV19 and J usage is TRBJ1-3, with D tentatively TRBD1 (6 bases). V was pared by 9 bases and J by 0 bases, with 15 bases between. This CDR3 is 15 amino acids long. Germline V gene sequence: CDR1 LNHDA, CDR2 SQIVND (reference sequence). The CDR3 DNA reads as TGTGCCAGCATGACAGGTCGCGTCTCTGGAAACACCATATATTTT. Amino acid sequence: CASMTGRVSGNTIYF.

This clone came up once. The CDR3 coding sequence is TGTGCCAGCAGTCCGGACAGTGGATATAATTCACCCCTCCACTTT. Translating it yields CASSPDSGYNSPLHF. The chain has TRBV2 and TRBJ1-6, with D tentatively TRBD1 (6 bases). The germline CDR1 and CDR2 sequences are SNHLY and FYNNEI. With 5 bases removed from V and 4 bases from J, the gap between germline ends came to 12 bases. This CDR3 region has 15 residues.

The chain employs TRBV9 and TRBJ2-3, with D possibly matching TRBD2 (5 bases). Germline V gives CDR1 SGDLS, CDR2 YYNGEE. This CDR3 has 14 amino acids. Trimming pared 0 bases from V and 6 bases from J, leaving 11 bases between. The DNA for the CDR3 is TGTGCCAGCAGCGTAGGGACTCCGGGGGATACGCAGTATTTT. Its protein is CASSVGTPGDTQYF.

V usage is TRBV7-9 and J usage is TRBJ2-7; 12 bases fit TRBD1. Germline CDR1 is SEHNR and CDR2 is FQNEAQ (reference sequence). This CDR3 is 15 amino acids long. After removal of 3 bases from V and 2 bases from J, the junction contained 2 bases not matched to a gene. CDR3 region: CASSFGTGGTYEQYF. In nucleotides, the CDR3 is TGTGCCAGCAGCTTTGGGACAGGGGGCACCTACGAGCAGTACTTC. The full variable domain, rest sourced from reference TRBV7-9 and TRBJ2-7, is DTGVSQNPRHKITKRGQNVTFRCDPISEHNRLYWYRQTLGQGPEFLTYFQNEAQLEKSRLLSDRFSAERPKGSFSTLEIQRTEQGDSAMYLCASSFGTGGTYEQYFGPGTRLTVT.

CDR3 amino acids: CASSSTNGWNEQYF. The CDR3 DNA reads TGTGCCAGCAGTTCCACTAACGGCTGGAACGAGCAGTACTTC. This chain uses TRBV6-5 with TRBJ2-7; unclear D gene. The V gene lost 4 bases and the J gene lost 5 bases, with 15 bases spanning the gap. Looked up from germline, CDR1 is MNHEY and CDR2 is SVGAGI. This CDR3 comprises 14 residues.

The V gene is TRBV7-6, the J gene TRBJ2-5, with D perhaps assigned TRBD1 or TRBD2 (6 bases each). This CDR3 region has 14 residues. Germline CDR1 reads SGHVS; CDR2 reads FNYEAQ. The ends were cut back, 8 bases at V and 5 bases at J, with 18 bases in the middle. This CDR3 reads CASLLGGPGETQYF. CDR3 in DNA: TGTGCCAGCCTCCTAGGGGGGCCGGGGGAGACCCAGTACTTC.

This sequence joins TRBV7-2 and TRBJ2-3; 7 positions agree with TRBD1. The CDR3 is made up of 13 amino acids. Germline V gene sequence: CDR1 SGHTA, CDR2 FQGNSA. J was trimmed by 4 bases and V by 6 bases; bases with no gene match: 4. The CDR3 spells CASRTGPSDTQYF. The CDR3 DNA follows: TGTGCCAGCAGGACAGGGCCGTCAGATACGCAGTATTTT.

The chain uses TRBV13 and TRBJ1-4, with D perhaps matching TRBD1 (5 bases). The germline CDR1 and CDR2 sequences are PRHDT and FYEKMQ (reference sequence). The CDR3 runs to 14 residues. The V end was cut by 7 bases, the J end by 3 bases, with 12 bases between. The CDR3 DNA reads TGTGCCAGCACCCTGGCGGGGGCTAATGAAAAACTGTTTTTT. Its protein product is CASTLAGANEKLFF. The full variable domain, completed using reference TRBV13 and TRBJ1-4, is AAGVIQSPRHLIKEKRETATLKCYPIPRHDTVYWYQQGPGQDPQFLISFYEKMQSDKGSIPDRFSAQQFSDYHSELNMSSLELGDSALYFCASTLAGANEKLFFGSGTQLSVL.

Concerning this clone itself: Given the absence of the conserved phenylalanine or tryptophan at the CDR3 end, a read error is likely. This rearrangement joins TRBV18 to TRBJ2-7; 7 bases align to TRBD1. Germline CDR1 reads KGHSH; CDR2 reads LQKENI. Trimming took 4 bases from V and 3 from J; bases not matched to a gene: 24. The CDR3 covers 20 residues. DNA of the CDR3: TGTGCCAGCTCACGAAATCCCCTTACCACTGGAACCGGGACAGTCTACGAGCAGTACCTC. Translating it yields CASSRNPLTTGTGTVYEQYL.

The V gene is TRBV4-3, the J gene TRBJ2-7; TRBD1 matches at 9 bases. Germline assignment: CDR1 LGHNA and CDR2 YSLEER. This CDR3 has 15 amino acids. The trim removed 4 bases at V and 4 bases at J, leaving 8 bases unmatched. CDR3 in DNA: TGCGCCAGCAGCCGCCGGACAGGGGCCGCATACGAGCAGTACTTC. This translates into CASSRRTGAAYEQYF.

This clone was found once. The V and J genes are TRBV27 and TRBJ1-4; D is unresolved. Trimming took 4 bases from V and 7 from J, leaving 13 bases between them. CDR1 and CDR2 (germline): MNHEY, SMNVEV (reference sequence). The CDR3 covers 14 residues. The chain's CDR3 is CASSWIQSGEKLFF. CDR3 in DNA: TGTGCCAGCAGTTGGATCCAGAGTGGTGAAAAACTGTTTTTT.